A single T cell receptor beta chain is shown here with its context. Its cognate antigen is unknown. The data were obtained in a study of response to subunit inactivated influenza vaccine. Points from the study as a whole: Each seasonal flu vaccination may recruit only limited new T cells, authors suggested.

TCRdb reprocessed the RT-PCR reads with MiXCR, giving one entry per CDR3 protein. The profile shows 600,000 to 850,000 distinct CDR3 sequences, approximately 15% of them singletons. Germline V gene data show CDR1 as SEHNR and CDR2 as FQNEAQ (reference sequence). V lost 5 bases, J lost 4 bases, and 5 bases stayed unmatched. This CDR3 contains 15 residues. The chain carries TRBV7-9 and TRBJ2-1, with 10 nucleotides matching TRBD2. This sample comprised PBMCs from blood, obtained approximately 15 days before vaccination. The sequence derives from a man aged 45-65 years who received an inactivated influenza vaccine. CDR3 DNA sequence: TGTGCCAGCAGCCGAACTAGCGGGGTTTACAATGAGCAGTTCTTC. Encoded protein: CASSRTSGVYNEQFF.